The present T cell receptor beta chain was sequenced within a study of cytomegalovirus exposure and HLA in healthy donors. The donors were healthy bone marrow donors. Germline CDR1 SNHLY, CDR2 FYNNEI. The CDR3 contains 15 residues. V lost 6 bases, J lost 2 bases, and 6 bases stayed unmatched. As for this clone: Antigen unknown.

Study conclusions and caveats: TCR beta chain V- and J-gene trimming was linked, in a later analysis, to a missense variant in DCLRE1C. The authors later found most CMV-associated TCR beta chains appeared HLA-restricted.

Vbeta (60) and Jbeta (13) primers were used in the PCR. The repertoire was sequenced with immunoSEQ multiplex PCR; TCRdb's copy has only in-frame clones and lacks some. The sample holds 210,000 or so clones, about 83% seen once. The chain links TRBV2 to TRBJ2-2; 7 bases agree with TRBD2. The receptor comes from a human donor in good health. Sequenced: PBMCs. The CDR3 DNA sequence: TGTGCCAGCAGGTTGGGGAGGGATAACACCGGGGAGCTGTTTTTT. It specifies CASRLGRDNTGELFF.